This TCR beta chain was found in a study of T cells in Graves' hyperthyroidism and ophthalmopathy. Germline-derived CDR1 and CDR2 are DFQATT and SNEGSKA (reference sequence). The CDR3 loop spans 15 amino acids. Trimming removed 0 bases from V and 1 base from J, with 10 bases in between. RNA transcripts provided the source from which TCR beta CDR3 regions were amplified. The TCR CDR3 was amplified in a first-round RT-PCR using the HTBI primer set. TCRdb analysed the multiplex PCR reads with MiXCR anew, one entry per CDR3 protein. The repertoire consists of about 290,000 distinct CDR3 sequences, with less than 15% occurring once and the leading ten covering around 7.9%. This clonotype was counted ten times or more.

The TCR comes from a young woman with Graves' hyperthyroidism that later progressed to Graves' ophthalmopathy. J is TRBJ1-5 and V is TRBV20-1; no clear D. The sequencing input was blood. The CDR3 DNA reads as TGCAGTGCTAGAGAGGACGGGGAGAGCAATCAGCCCCAGCATTTT. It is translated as CSAREDGESNQPQHF.